This passage covers 2 T cell receptor beta chains from one sample sequenced in a study of human T cells and chemical hapten exposure. TCRdb ran MiXCR on the RACE reads and lists one entry per CDR3 protein. This sample has around 380,000 distinct CDR3 sequences, with about 5.4% found just once. Specified time point: pre-sensitization, week 0. This sample's treatment: therapeutic diphenylcyclopropenone sensitization with weekly scalp DPC. Sequencing was performed on whole blood, taken in connection with sensitization to the hapten diphenylcyclopropenone (DPC). Source of these receptors: a woman between 18 and 29 years old with alopecia areata. Some clones in this sample may be carry-over from other donors' samples.

This clonotype was found many times. The J gene is TRBJ2-3, the V gene TRBV10-3, with a weak D call TRBD1 (6 bases). CDR3 size: 13 residues. V was shortened by 6 bases and J by 4 bases, with 11 bases between the two germline ends. Per germline, CDR1 ENHRY and CDR2 SYGVKD. As DNA, the CDR3 is TGTGCCATCAGGACGGCAGGGGCAGATACGCAGTATTTT. This translates into CAIRTAGADTQYF.

This clonotype was recorded many times. This rearrangement joins TRBV2 to TRBJ2-5; the D is unclear. In germline, CDR1 is SNHLY, CDR2 FYNNEI. Trimming cost V 4 bases and J 0 bases, with 9 bases left between them. The CDR3 runs to 14 residues. CDR3 region: CASSGGRNQETQYF. CDR3 coding DNA: TGTGCCAGCAGTGGGGGTAGAAACCAAGAGACCCAGTACTTC.